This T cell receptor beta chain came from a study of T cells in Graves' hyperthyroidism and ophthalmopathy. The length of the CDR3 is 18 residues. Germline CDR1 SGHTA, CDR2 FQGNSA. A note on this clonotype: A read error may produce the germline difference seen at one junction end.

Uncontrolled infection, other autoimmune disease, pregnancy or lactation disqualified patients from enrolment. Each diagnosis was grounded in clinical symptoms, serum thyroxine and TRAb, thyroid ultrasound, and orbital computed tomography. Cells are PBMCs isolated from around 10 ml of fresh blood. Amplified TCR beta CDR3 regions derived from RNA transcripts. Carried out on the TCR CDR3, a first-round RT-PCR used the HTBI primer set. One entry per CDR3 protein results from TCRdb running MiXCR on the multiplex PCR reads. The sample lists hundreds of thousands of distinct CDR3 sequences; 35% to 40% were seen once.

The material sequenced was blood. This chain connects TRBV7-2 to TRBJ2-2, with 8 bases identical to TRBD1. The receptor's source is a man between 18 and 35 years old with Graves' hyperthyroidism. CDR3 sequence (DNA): TGTGCCAGCAGTTTAGACAGGGGATTAGAATCGATCGCCGGGGAGCTGTTTTTT. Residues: CASSLDRGLESIAGELFF.